This T cell receptor beta chain stems from a study of blood T cell repertoires in COVID-19. Trimming took 6 bases from V and 6 from J, leaving 14 bases between them. Per germline, CDR1 SNHLY and CDR2 FYNNEI. The CDR3 covers 14 residues. Data came from immunoSEQ multiplex PCR; TCRdb stores just in-frame clones and leaves some out. This table has tens of thousands of clones, approximately 79% appearing once. The chain recombines TRBV2 with TRBJ2-2; D possibly corresponds to TRBD2 (5 bases). Sequenced sample: peripheral blood. This receptor was obtained from a human donor with acute or convalescent COVID-19. The donor label of this sample is uncertain. For the CDR3, the DNA is TGTGCCAGCAGCCGGACTCCCTTAGCCGGGGAGCTGTTTTTT. Its translation is CASSRTPLAGELFF.